This T cell receptor beta chain was recovered during a study of response to subunit inactivated influenza vaccine (dated by TCRdb to between 2017 and 2018). About the full investigation: Deep quantitative profiling of the T cell receptor repertoire was used in the study to follow responses to a trivalent subunit inactivated influenza vaccine.

Regarding this clonotype: Its antigen is unknown. Base qualities are missing; no much larger clone stands one base away.

Receptors were amplified or captured by RT-PCR. Sequencing instrument: Illumina HiSeq 2500. TCRdb took the public reads, trimmed them with fastp at Q25, ran MiXCR for clone calling and kept in-frame beta chains. Rows are combined by CDR3 protein, so each entry shows the most common genes and DNA. In this sample the table shows 400,000 to 650,000 distinct CDR3 sequences, approximately 7.3% of which occur a single time. Less than 15% of the sample comes from the top ten. Beyond this particular receptor, the publication reports: According to the authors, only a limited number of new T cells may be recruited by each seasonal influenza vaccination.

This sample comprised PBMCs from blood, obtained less than 30 months after vaccination. The sequence was obtained from a man in his fifties or sixties who received an inactivated influenza vaccine. Donor details come from another sample of the same person, matched by shared clones.

The DNA is as follows: TGTGCCAGCAGCTTCTTATCAGATACGCAGTATTTT. Protein translation: CASSFLSDTQYF. Recombination linked TRBV7-2 to TRBJ2-3; no D gene call is confident. The CDR3 covers 12 residues, taking in both the cysteine and the phenylalanine. Left in the record is the CDR3 DNA by itself, 36 bases read in frame from the first base. The germline V gene provides CDR1 SGHTA and CDR2 FQGNSA. V drops 3 bases and J drops 4 bases, leaving 5 bases in between.